This TCR beta chain derives from a study of early T cells in non-severe SARS-CoV-2 infection. Turning to the study itself: Chains from this unsorted whole-blood bulk RNA could not be paired.

This clonotype was seen repeatedly, ten times or more. TCRdb redid the calling of the 5' RACE reads with MiXCR, one entry per CDR3 protein. The table shows approximately 45,000 distinct CDR3 sequences, with over 5% occurring only once. The CDR3 totals 15 residues. Per the germline V gene, CDR1 is LGHDT and CDR2 is YNNKEL (reference sequence). Trimming removed 4 bases at V and 1 base at J, with 11 bases between. The chain employs TRBV3-1 and TRBJ1-3, with D uncertain. The source is an adult who was a healthcare worker with PCR-confirmed SARS-CoV-2 infection or an uninfected control (not recorded which). Sequenced sample: whole blood. The CDR3 DNA reads TGTGCCAGCAGCCCCTTCTTCGAGTCTGGAAACACCATATATTTT. It specifies CASSPFFESGNTIYF.